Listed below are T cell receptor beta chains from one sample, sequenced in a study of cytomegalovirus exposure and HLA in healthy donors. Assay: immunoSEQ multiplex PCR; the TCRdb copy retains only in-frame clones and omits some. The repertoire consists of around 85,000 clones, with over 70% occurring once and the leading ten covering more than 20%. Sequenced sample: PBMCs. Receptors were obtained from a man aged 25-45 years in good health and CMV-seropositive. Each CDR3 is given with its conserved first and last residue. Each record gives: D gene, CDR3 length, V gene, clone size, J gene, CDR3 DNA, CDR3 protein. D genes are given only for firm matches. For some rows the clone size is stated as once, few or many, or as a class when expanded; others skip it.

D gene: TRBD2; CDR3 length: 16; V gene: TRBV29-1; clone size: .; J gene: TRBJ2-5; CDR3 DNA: TGCAGCGTTGAAGATGGGCGGGGGGGAGCCCAAGAGACCCAGTACTTC; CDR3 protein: CSVEDGRGGAQETQYF
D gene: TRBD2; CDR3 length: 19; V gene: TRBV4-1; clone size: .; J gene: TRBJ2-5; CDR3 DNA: TGCGCCAGCAGCCAAGATCCCGGGACTAGCGGGAAAGGGCAAGAGACCCAGTACTTC; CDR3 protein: CASSQDPGTSGKGQETQYF
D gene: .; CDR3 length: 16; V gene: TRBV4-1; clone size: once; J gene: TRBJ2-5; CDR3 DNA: TGCGCCAGCAGCCTGAGTGCCAATCTGGGGGGAGAGACCCAGTACTTC; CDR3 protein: CASSLSANLGGETQYF
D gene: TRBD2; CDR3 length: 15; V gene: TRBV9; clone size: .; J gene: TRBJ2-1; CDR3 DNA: TGTGCCAGCAGCGTAGAACTAGCGGGAGCTGAGGAGCAGTTCTTC; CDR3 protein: CASSVELAGAEEQFF
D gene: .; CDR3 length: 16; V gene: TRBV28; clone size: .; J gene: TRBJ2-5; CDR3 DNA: TGTGCCAGCAGTTATGGCGGGCTAGCGCCTCAAGAGACCCAGTACTTC; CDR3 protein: CASSYGGLAPQETQYF
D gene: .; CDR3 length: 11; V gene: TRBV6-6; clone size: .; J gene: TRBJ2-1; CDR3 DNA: TGTGCCAGCAGCCAAGCCGATGAGCAGTTCTTC; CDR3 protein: CASSQADEQFF
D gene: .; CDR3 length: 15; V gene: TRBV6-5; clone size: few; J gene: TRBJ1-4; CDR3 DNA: TGTGCCAGCAGTTACGGGAGGGGAGGTAATGAAAAACTGTTTTTT; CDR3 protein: CASSYGRGGNEKLFF
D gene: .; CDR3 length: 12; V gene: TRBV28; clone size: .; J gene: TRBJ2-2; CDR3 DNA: TGTGCCAGCCGCGGGGTGACCGGGGAGCTGTTTTTT; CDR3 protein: CASRGVTGELFF
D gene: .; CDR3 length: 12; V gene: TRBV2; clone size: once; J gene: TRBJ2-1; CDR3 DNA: TGTGCCAGCAGTCCCCCTGTTAATGAGCAGTTCTTC; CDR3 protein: CASSPPVNEQFF
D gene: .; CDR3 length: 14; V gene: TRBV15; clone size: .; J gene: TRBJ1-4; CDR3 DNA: TGTGCCACCATCAGGCTGGCGGGCGGCGAAAAACTGTTTTTT; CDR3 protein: CATIRLAGGEKLFF
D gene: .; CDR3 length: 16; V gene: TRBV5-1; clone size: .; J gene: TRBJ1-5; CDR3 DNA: TGCGCCAGCAGCTTGGAGGGGGGGGGTCAGCATCAGCCCCAGCATTTT; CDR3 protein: CASSLEGGGQHQPQHF
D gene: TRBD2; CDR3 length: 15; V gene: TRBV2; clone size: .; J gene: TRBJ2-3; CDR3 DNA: TGTGCCAGTCAGAGCGGGGGATCTAGCACAGATACGCAGTATTTT; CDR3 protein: CASQSGGSSTDTQYF
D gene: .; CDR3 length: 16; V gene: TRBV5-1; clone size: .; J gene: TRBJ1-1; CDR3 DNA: TGCGCCAGCAGCTTGGGGGGGACCCGGGGGGATACTGAAGCTTTCTTT; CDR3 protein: CASSLGGTRGDTEAFF
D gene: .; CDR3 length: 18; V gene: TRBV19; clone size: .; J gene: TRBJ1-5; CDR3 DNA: TGTGCCAGTAACGGGTTCCCCGGACGAGACATCGGAGCGGAGCCCCAGCATTTT; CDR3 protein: CASNGFPGRDIGAEPQHF
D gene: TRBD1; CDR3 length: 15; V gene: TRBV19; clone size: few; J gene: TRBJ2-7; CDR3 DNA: TGTGCCAGTAGTATGAGAGGGACAGGGGGCTACGAGCAGTACTTC; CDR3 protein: CASSMRGTGGYEQYF
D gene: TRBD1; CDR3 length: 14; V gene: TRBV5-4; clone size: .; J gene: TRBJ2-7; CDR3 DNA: TGTGCCAGCAGCTTGGGACAGGGTCTCTACGAGCAGTACTTC; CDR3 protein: CASSLGQGLYEQYF
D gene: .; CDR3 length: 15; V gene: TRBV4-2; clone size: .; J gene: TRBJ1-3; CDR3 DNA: TGTGCCAGCAGCCAAGATGGAGTGGTCGGAAACACCATATATTTT; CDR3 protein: CASSQDGVVGNTIYF
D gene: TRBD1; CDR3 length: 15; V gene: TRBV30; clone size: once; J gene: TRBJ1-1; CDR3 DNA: TGTGCCTGGTCCCGGGACAGGGGGTTTAGTGGTGAAGCTTTCTTT; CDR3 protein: CAWSRDRGFSGEAFF
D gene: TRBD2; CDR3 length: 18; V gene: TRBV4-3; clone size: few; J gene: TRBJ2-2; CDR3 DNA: TGCGCCAGCAGCCAAGATCTCCTAGCGGGAGCTCACACCGGGGAGCTGTTTTTT; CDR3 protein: CASSQDLLAGAHTGELFF
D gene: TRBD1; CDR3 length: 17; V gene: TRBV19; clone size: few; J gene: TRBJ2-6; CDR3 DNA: TGTGCCAGCGGTAAAGGACAGGGGGCCGCTGGGGCCAACGTCCTGACTTTC; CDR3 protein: CASGKGQGAAGANVLTF
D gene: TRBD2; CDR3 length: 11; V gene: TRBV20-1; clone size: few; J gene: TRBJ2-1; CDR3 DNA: TGCAGTGCTGGGAGGGCTAATGAGCAGTTCTTC; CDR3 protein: CSAGRANEQFF
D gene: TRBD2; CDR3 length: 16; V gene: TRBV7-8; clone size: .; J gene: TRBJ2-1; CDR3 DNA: TGTGCCAGCAGCCCCGGACTAGCGGGGATCATTGGGGAGCAGTTCTTC; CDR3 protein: CASSPGLAGIIGEQFF
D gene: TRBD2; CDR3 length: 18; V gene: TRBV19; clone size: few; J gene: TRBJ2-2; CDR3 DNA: TGTGCCAGTAGTACAGCTTTCAGCGGGAGGGAGAACACCGGGGAGCTGTTTTTT; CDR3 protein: CASSTAFSGRENTGELFF
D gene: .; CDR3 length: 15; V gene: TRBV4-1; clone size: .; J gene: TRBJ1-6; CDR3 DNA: TGCGCCAGCAGCCAAGAAAGACAAATTGGTTCACCCCTCCACTTT; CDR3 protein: CASSQERQIGSPLHF
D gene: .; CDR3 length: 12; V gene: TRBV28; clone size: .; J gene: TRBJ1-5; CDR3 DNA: TGTGCCAGCAGTTTACCTTACAGTCCCCAGCATTTT; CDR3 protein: CASSLPYSPQHF
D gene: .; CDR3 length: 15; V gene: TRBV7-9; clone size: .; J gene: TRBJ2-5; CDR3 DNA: TGTGCCAGCAGCTTAAAGGGGATTTTGGCGGAGACCCAGTACTTC; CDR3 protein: CASSLKGILAETQYF
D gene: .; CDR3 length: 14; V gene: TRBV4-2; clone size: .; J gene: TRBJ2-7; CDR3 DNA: TGTGCCAGCAGCCTCAGGGGAGGGGGACACGAGCAGTACTTC; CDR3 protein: CASSLRGGGHEQYF
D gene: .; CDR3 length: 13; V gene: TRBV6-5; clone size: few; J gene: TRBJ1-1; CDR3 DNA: TGTGCCAGCAGTCAAAGACAACGCACTGAAGCTTTCTTT; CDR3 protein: CASSQRQRTEAFF
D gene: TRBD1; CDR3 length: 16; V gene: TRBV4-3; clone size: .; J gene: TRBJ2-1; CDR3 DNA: TGCGCCAGCAGCGACGACCCGGGACAGGGGGCGGATGAGCAGTTCTTC; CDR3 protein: CASSDDPGQGADEQFF
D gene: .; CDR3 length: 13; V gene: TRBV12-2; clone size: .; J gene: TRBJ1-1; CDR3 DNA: TGTGCAAGTCGCTCGACAGTGAACACTGAAGCTTTCTTT; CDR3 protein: CASRSTVNTEAFF
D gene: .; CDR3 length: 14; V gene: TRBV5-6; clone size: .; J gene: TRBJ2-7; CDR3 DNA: TGTGCCAGCAGCTTGGACAGGGTGTCGTACGAGCAGTACTTC; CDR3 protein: CASSLDRVSYEQYF
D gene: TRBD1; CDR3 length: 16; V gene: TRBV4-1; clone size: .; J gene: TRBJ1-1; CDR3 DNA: TGCGCCAGCAGCCAAGCTGGGGACAGGGGGGACACTGAAGCTTTCTTT; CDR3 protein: CASSQAGDRGDTEAFF
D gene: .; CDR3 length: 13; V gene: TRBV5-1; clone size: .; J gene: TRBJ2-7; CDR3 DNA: TGCGCCAGCAGCTTGGCCAGCGGAAGCGAGCAGTACTTC; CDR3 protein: CASSLASGSEQYF
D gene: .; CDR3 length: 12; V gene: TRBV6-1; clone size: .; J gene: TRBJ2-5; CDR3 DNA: TGTGCCAGCAGTGAAGTGCGGCAGACCCAGTACTTC; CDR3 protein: CASSEVRQTQYF
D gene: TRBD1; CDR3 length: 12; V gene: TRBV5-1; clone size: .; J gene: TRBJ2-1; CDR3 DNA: TGCGCCAGCGGACAGGGTCAAAATGAGCAGTTCTTC; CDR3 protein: CASGQGQNEQFF
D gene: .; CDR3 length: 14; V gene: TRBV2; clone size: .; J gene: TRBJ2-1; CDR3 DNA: TGTGCCAGCAGTGCCGGACAGCGAGACAATGAGCAGTTCTTC; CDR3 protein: CASSAGQRDNEQFF
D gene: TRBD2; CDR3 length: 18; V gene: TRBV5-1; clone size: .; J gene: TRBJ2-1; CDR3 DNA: TGCGCCAGCAGCTTGGGACCGGTAGCGGGAGGGGGTTACAATGAGCAGTTCTTC; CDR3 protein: CASSLGPVAGGGYNEQFF
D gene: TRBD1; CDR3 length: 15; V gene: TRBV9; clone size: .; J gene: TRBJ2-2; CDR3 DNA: TGTGCCAGCACGAAGGGACAGCTAAACACCGGGGAGCTGTTTTTT; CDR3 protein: CASTKGQLNTGELFF
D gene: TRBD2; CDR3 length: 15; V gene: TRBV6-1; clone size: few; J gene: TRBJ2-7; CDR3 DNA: TGTGCCAGCAGTGTAGCTAGCGGGAGCTCCTACGAGCAGTACTTC; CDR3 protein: CASSVASGSSYEQYF
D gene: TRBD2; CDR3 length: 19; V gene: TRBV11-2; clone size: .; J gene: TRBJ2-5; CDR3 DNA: TGTGCCAGCAGCCCTTACTTGGGACTAGCGGGAGGGCTCCAAGAGACCCAGTACTTC; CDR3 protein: CASSPYLGLAGGLQETQYF
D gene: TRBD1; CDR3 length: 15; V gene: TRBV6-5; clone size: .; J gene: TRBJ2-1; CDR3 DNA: TGTGCCAGCAGTGTACACAGGGGCCCCTACAATGAGCAGTTCTTC; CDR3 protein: CASSVHRGPYNEQFF
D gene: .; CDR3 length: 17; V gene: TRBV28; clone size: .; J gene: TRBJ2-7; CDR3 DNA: TGTGCCAGCAGTTTACTGGACGCCCTAGGGACAAACTACGAGCAGTACTTC; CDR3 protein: CASSLLDALGTNYEQYF